Listed here are 27 T cell receptor beta chains from one sample, sequenced in a study of T cells in Graves' hyperthyroidism and ophthalmopathy. Using RNA transcripts as the source, TCR beta CDR3 regions were amplified. With the HTBI primer set, the TCR CDR3 went through a first round of RT-PCR. One entry per CDR3 protein, called by TCRdb with MiXCR from the multiplex PCR reads. In the table there are some 490,000 distinct CDR3 sequences, around a fifth of which are singletons. The sequenced sample was blood. These receptors all come from a woman between 65 and 79 years old with Graves' ophthalmopathy.

This chain uses TRBV20-1 with TRBJ2-3; D not resolved. The CDR3 has 16 amino acids. Looked up from germline, CDR1 is DFQATT and CDR2 is SNEGSKA (reference sequence). The V and J ends lost 5 bases and 2 bases respectively, with 20 bases between them. This CDR3 reads CSACLGGSCTTDTQYF. The CDR3 DNA reads as TGCAGTGCTTGCCTAGGCGGCAGCTGCACCACAGATACGCAGTATTTT.

This chain uses TRBV7-9 with TRBJ1-1; D not certain. This CDR3 is 15 amino acids long. The V end was cut by 3 bases, the J end by 0 bases, with 11 bases between. Germline CDR1 reads SEHNR; CDR2 reads FQNEAQ (reference sequence). The CDR3 sequence is CASSFPTLMNTEAFF. In DNA form, the CDR3 reads TGTGCCAGCAGCTTTCCTACACTCATGAACACTGAAGCTTTCTTT.

This clonotype has a count of ten or more. The chain is built from TRBV2 and TRBJ2-7; TRBD1 agrees at 10 bases. The CDR3 runs to 14 residues. V trimming: 8 bases; J trimming: 3 bases; junction bases outside the gene matches: 7. Germline CDR1 and CDR2: SNHLY and FYNNEI. CDR3 residues: CASHRDRGNYEQYF. In DNA, the CDR3 is TGTGCCAGCCATCGGGACAGGGGAAACTACGAGCAGTACTTC.

This clonotype has only a few counts. This sequence joins TRBV6-5 and TRBJ1-2; D perhaps matches TRBD1 (6 bases). Trimming cost V 2 bases and J 7 bases, with 17 bases left between them. This CDR3 is built from 15 residues. Per the germline V gene, CDR1 is MNHEY and CDR2 is SVGAGI. CDR3 nucleotide sequence: TGTGCCAGCAGTTACGATCCTGTGGGGGCGGTTGGCTACACCTTC. It yields the protein CASSYDPVGAVGYTF.

This clonotype showed up just a few times. The rearrangement uses TRBV11-2 and TRBJ1-4; D call uncertain. Trimming left V 3 bases short and J 6 bases short, with 14 bases between. Germline V gives CDR1 SGHAT, CDR2 FQNNGV. The CDR3 consists of 15 residues. The CDR3 DNA reads TGTGCCAGCAGCTTCGGCACTGCTAACGATGAAAAACTGTTTTTT. As protein: CASSFGTANDEKLFF. The full variable domain, with the rest looked up from reference TRBV11-2 and TRBJ1-4, is EAGVAQSPRYKIIEKRQSVAFWCNPISGHATLYWYQQILGQGPKLLIQFQNNGVVDDSQLPKDRFSAERLKGVDSTLKIQPAKLEDSAVYLCASSFGTANDEKLFFGSGTQLSVL.

In this sample, this clonotype turned up many times. This chain joins TRBV6-1 and TRBJ2-3; 8 bases map to TRBD2. V shed 7 bases, J shed 2 bases, and the junction held 11 bases outside the gene matches. This CDR3 spans 16 amino acids. Germline V gene data show CDR1 as MNHNS and CDR2 as SASEGT. CDR3 sequence: CASNEGVAGFTDTQYF. The CDR3, as DNA: TGTGCCAGCAACGAGGGGGTAGCGGGATTCACAGATACGCAGTATTTT.

This chain uses TRBV7-6 with TRBJ1-1, with D unclear. CDR1 is SGHVS, CDR2 FNYEAQ, per germline. Trimming pared 5 bases from V and 8 bases from J, leaving 18 bases between. CDR3 size: 14 residues. The CDR3 sequence is CASSPTGAVTEAFF. CDR3 nucleotide sequence: TGTGCCAGCAGCCCAACGGGTGCGGTGACAGAAGCTTTCTTT.

In this sample, this clonotype turned up a few times. The chain joins TRBV6-2 or TRBV6-3 to TRBJ2-1, with 9 positions matching TRBD2. V lost 5 bases to trimming and J lost 5 bases; unmatched junction nucleotides: 10. Germline loops: CDR1 MNHEY, CDR2 SVGEGT. The CDR3 is made up of 16 amino acids. The CDR3 bases are TGTGCCAGCAGTGCTTTAGCGGGAGCAGGGGACAATGAGCAGTTCTTC. Its protein product is CASSALAGAGDNEQFF.

The rearrangement links TRBV11-2 to TRBJ1-2; TRBD1 is a possible D gene (6 bases). Germline CDR1 SGHAT, CDR2 FQNNGV. V was trimmed by 1 base and J by 4 bases, leaving 13 bases between them. CDR3 length equals 15 residues. The CDR3 sequence is CASSLAAGATYGYTF. CDR3 sequence (DNA): TGTGCCAGCAGCTTAGCGGCAGGGGCCACCTATGGCTACACCTTC. Full variable domain (remainder filled in from reference TRBV11-2 and TRBJ1-2): EAGVAQSPRYKIIEKRQSVAFWCNPISGHATLYWYQQILGQGPKLLIQFQNNGVVDDSQLPKDRFSAERLKGVDSTLKIQPAKLEDSAVYLCASSLAAGATYGYTFGSGTRLTVV.

This clonotype was counted only a few times. The chain carries TRBV4-3 and TRBJ2-7; perhaps TRBD2 as D (5 bases). Germline V lookup: CDR1 LGHNA, CDR2 YSLEER. Trimming took 0 bases from V and 4 from J, leaving 16 bases between them. The CDR3 contains 16 residues. CDR3 loop: CASSQDFRREGYEQYF. In DNA form, the CDR3 reads TGCGCCAGCAGCCAAGATTTTCGACGGGAAGGTTACGAGCAGTACTTC.

This clonotype was picked up a small number of times. V is TRBV18 and J is TRBJ2-7; TRBD2 aligns across 9 bases. With V trimmed by 3 bases and J by 3 bases, 6 bases remained unmatched. This CDR3 has 15 residues. CDR1 is KGHSH and CDR2 is LQKENI in the germline V gene. CDR3 loop: CASSPIAGANYEQYF. CDR3 in DNA: TGTGCCAGCTCACCCATAGCGGGAGCTAACTACGAGCAGTACTTC.

The chain recombines TRBV20-1 with TRBJ2-7; 10 nucleotides line up with TRBD1. The J segment lost 4 bases and the V segment lost 0 bases, leaving 6 bases of the junction unmatched. The germline V gene has CDR1 DFQATT and CDR2 SNEGSKA (reference sequence). The CDR3 is 15 amino acids. The CDR3 DNA reads TGCAGTGCTAGAGATAGCGGGACAGGGGAATACGAGCAGTACTTC. Its translation: CSARDSGTGEYEQYF.

The V gene is TRBV28, the J gene TRBJ1-4, with D possibly being TRBD1 (5 bases). CDR1 MDHEN and CDR2 SYDVKM come from the germline V gene. The CDR3 spans 14 residues. Deletions cut 4 bases from V and 3 bases from J, with 9 bases between. The CDR3 region has the DNA TGTGCCAGCAGTTCGGGGGGGGCTAATGAAAAACTGTTTTTT. It yields the protein CASSSGGANEKLFF.

This clonotype was seen a handful of times. CDR3 bases: TGTGCCAGCCGCCCCGTTGGAGGGACGGGGAATGAGCAGTTCTTC. This gives the protein CASRPVGGTGNEQFF. This rearrangement joins TRBV19 to TRBJ2-1; D is possibly TRBD2 (6 bases). The germline V gene has CDR1 LNHDA and CDR2 SQIVND (reference sequence). The CDR3 has 15 amino acids. The germline V and J ends were trimmed by 9 bases and 7 bases, with 22 bases remaining between them.

This rearrangement joins TRBV14 to TRBJ1-2, with D possibly TRBD1 on 6 matching bases. From germline, CDR1 is SGHDN and CDR2 FVKESK. This CDR3 spans 14 amino acids. Trimming cost V 4 bases and J 1 base, with 10 bases left between them. CDR3 nucleotides: TGTGCCAGCAGCCTACAGGGCCTTAACTATGGCTACACCTTC. It translates to CASSLQGLNYGYTF.

This clonotype was observed a few times. V gene TRBV28 combines with J gene TRBJ1-4; TRBD1 matches 7 bases. Germline CDR1 MDHEN, CDR2 SYDVKM. The CDR3 consists of 18 residues. With 4 bases clipped from V and 0 bases from J, the junction kept 11 bases outside the gene matches. DNA of the CDR3: TGTGCCAGCAGTTCGAGGACAGGCCCCTTTGCAACTAATGAAAAACTGTTTTTT. The encoded protein is CASSSRTGPFATNEKLFF.

This clonotype appeared a few times. The rearrangement links TRBV20-1 to TRBJ2-2; 11 bases match TRBD2. Germline assignment: CDR1 DFQATT and CDR2 SNEGSKA (reference sequence). The J segment lost 4 bases and the V segment lost 5 bases, leaving 3 bases of the junction unmatched. The CDR3 spans 14 residues. The CDR3, as DNA: TGCAGTGCTCCTAGCGGGAGGATCACCGGGGAGCTGTTTTTT. The encoded protein is CSAPSGRITGELFF.

The rearrangement joins TRBV7-9 to TRBJ1-1, with 7 positions matching TRBD1. CDR3 length: 14 residues. Germline CDR1 is SEHNR and CDR2 is FQNEAQ (reference sequence). J was trimmed by 2 bases and V by 3 bases; bases with no gene match: 3. CDR3 in amino acids: CASSFVGGNTEAFF. CDR3 DNA sequence: TGTGCCAGCAGCTTTGTAGGGGGCAACACTGAAGCTTTCTTT. The complete variable domain, with remaining parts taken from reference TRBV7-9 and TRBJ1-1, reads DTGVSQNPRHKITKRGQNVTFRCDPISEHNRLYWYRQTLGQGPEFLTYFQNEAQLEKSRLLSDRFSAERPKGSFSTLEIQRTEQGDSAMYLCASSFVGGNTEAFFGQGTRLTVV.

This clonotype was found a few times. The rearrangement uses TRBV20-1 and TRBJ2-2, with D unclear. In germline, CDR1 is DFQATT, CDR2 SNEGSKA (reference sequence). Trimming left V 3 bases short and J 2 bases short, with 7 bases between. The CDR3 is 13 amino acids. DNA of the CDR3: TGCAGTGCTAGGGTAGACAACACCGGGGAGCTGTTTTTT. This gives the protein CSARVDNTGELFF.

The chain joins TRBV18 to TRBJ2-1; D gene unclear. Trimming took 0 bases from V and 9 from J, leaving 12 bases between them. Germline V gene sequence: CDR1 KGHSH, CDR2 LQKENI. The CDR3 has 14 amino acids. CDR3 sequence: CASSPPWANSEQFF. Here the CDR3 DNA reads TGTGCCAGCTCACCACCATGGGCGAACAGTGAGCAGTTCTTC.

This chain joins TRBV30 and TRBJ2-1; D is unclear. The CDR3 sequence is 12 residues long. Trimming took off 5 bases at V and 5 bases at J, with 10 bases between the two ends. CDR1 and CDR2 (germline): GTSNPN, SVGIG (reference sequence). Written as DNA, the CDR3 is TGTGCCTGGGACTTATTAAACAATGAGCAGTTCTTC. It yields the protein CAWDLLNNEQFF.

This clonotype was seen ten or more times. This chain connects TRBV7-6 to TRBJ2-1, with 7 bases fitting TRBD2. V was pared by 4 bases and J by 0 bases, with 12 bases of the junction left unmatched. The V gene's germline CDR1 is SGHVS and CDR2 FNYEAQ. The CDR3 is 18 residues long. DNA for the CDR3: TGTGCCAGCAGCTCCCGTGGGGGGGGAGAACGCTCCTACAATGAGCAGTTCTTC. It yields the protein CASSSRGGGERSYNEQFF. Together with reference TRBV7-6 and TRBJ2-1, the CDR3 gives the full variable domain: GAGVSQSPRYKVTKRGQDVALRCDPISGHVSLYWYRQALGQGPEFLTYFNYEAQQDKSGLPNDRFSAERPEGSISTLTIQRTEQRDSAMYRCASSSRGGGERSYNEQFFGPGTRLTVL.

This clonotype was detected only a few times. J is TRBJ2-2 and V is TRBV28; perhaps D is TRBD1 or TRBD2 (5 bases each). The germline V gene encodes CDR1 MDHEN and CDR2 SYDVKM. The CDR3 length is 14 residues. The V gene lost 2 bases and the J gene lost 8 bases, with 12 bases spanning the gap. The CDR3 bases are TGTGCCAGCAGTTTACCAGGGAGAGGAGGGGAGCTGTTTTTT. Translated: CASSLPGRGGELFF.

This clonotype was detected a few times. This chain joins TRBV6-2 or TRBV6-3 and TRBJ2-7; 7 bases are a match to TRBD2. The V segment lost 6 bases and the J segment 2 bases; nucleotides outside the gene matches: 16. From germline, CDR1 is MNHEY and CDR2 SVGEGT. The CDR3 consists of 17 residues. CDR3 coding DNA: TGTGCCAGCAGGGCGGGACTATCCAACTTCATCCCCTACGAGCAGTACTTC. Its protein is CASRAGLSNFIPYEQYF.

At least ten counts were recorded for this clonotype. This chain connects TRBV30 to TRBJ1-1; the D is unclear. V was pared by 1 base and J by 5 bases, with 8 bases between. The CDR3 is 12 residues long. Germline-derived CDR1 and CDR2 are GTSNPN and SVGIG (reference sequence). The DNA of the CDR3 is TGTGCCTGGAGTGACGGAAGGACTGAAGCTTTCTTT. Its protein product is CAWSDGRTEAFF.

CDR3 sequence (DNA): TGTGCCACTTCCGGGAGGACGAACACCGGGGAGCTGTTTTTT. Protein product: CATSGRTNTGELFF. This sequence joins TRBV11-2 and TRBJ2-2; the match to TRBD2 covers 7 bases. V was clipped by 10 bases and J by 0 bases; unmatched bases: 5. The CDR3 contains 14 residues. Per germline, CDR1 SGHAT and CDR2 FQNNGV.

The rearrangement uses TRBV5-1 and TRBJ1-2; D is unclear. CDR1 is SGHRS, CDR2 YFSETQ, per germline. The CDR3 totals 15 residues. The V gene lost 2 bases and the J gene lost 0 bases, with 11 bases spanning the gap. CDR3 loop: CASSLHDGPNYGYTF. The CDR3, as DNA: TGCGCCAGCAGCTTACACGATGGCCCTAACTATGGCTACACCTTC.